This T cell receptor (beta chain) was profiled in a study of CD8 T cells in Susac syndrome. Reverse transcription of 0.5 to 1 ug RNA was performed with random hexamers. Amplification of TCR beta CDR3 used immunoSEQ multiplex PCR across 54 Vbeta and 13 Jbeta. A single record per CDR3 protein comes from TCRdb applying MiXCR to the immunoSEQ multiplex PCR reads. Of approximately 210,000 distinct CDR3 sequences listed, 95% are singletons. J lost 9 bases, V lost 2 bases, and 6 bases had no gene match. This CDR3 spans 15 amino acids. Germline V lookup: CDR1 SGHRS, CDR2 YFSETQ. The TCR originated in a human donor with multiple sclerosis. Sequencing was carried out using CD4+ T cells from PBMCs. J is TRBJ2-1 and V is TRBV5-1; 12 nucleotides agree with TRBD2. The CDR3, as DNA: TGCGCCAGCAGCTTAGGTCTAGCGGGAGGGGGTGAGCAGTTCTTC. Its protein is CASSLGLAGGGEQFF.